The table lists the clone carrying this TCR beta chain with a count of one. Its target is not known. This sample was taken from a study of shared clonotypes between healthy human individuals. Profiling relied on immunoSEQ multiplex PCR, and the TCRdb table lists in-frame clones only, not all of them. Of around 1.9 million clones listed, just under 95% were seen once; the top ten hold more than 1.5%. Regarding the study as a whole: Rarefaction gave evidence that sorted-subset sequencing remained incomplete despite large depth. An anticipated effect of sequencing depth on clonotype sharing among donors was recognized.

The CDR3 sequence is 15 residues long. CDR1 MDHEN and CDR2 SYDVKM come from the germline V gene. V shed 8 bases and J 3 bases; nucleotides not matched to a gene: 10. Naive CD8 cells lacked CD45RO, underwent positive selection for CCR7 and left out terminally differentiated effector memory CD45RA+ cells. This clonotype was sampled from a man younger than 35 in good health. Some clones in this sample may be carry-over from other donors' samples. The sequencing sample was made of naive CD8+ T cells from PBMCs. This chain uses TRBV28 with TRBJ2-7, with TRBD2 matching 10 bases. CDR3 coding DNA: TGTGCCAGCGCCGCCCCGGGACTAGCGTTCTACGAGCAGTACTTC. This codes for CASAAPGLAFYEQYF.